Listed below are T cell receptor beta chains from one sample, sequenced in a study of human T cells and chemical hapten exposure. TCRdb reprocessed the RACE reads with MiXCR, giving one entry per CDR3 protein. The table includes some 330,000 distinct CDR3 sequences, 4.5% to 7% detected once. Material: whole blood, obtained in connection with sensitization to the hapten diphenylcyclopropenone (DPC). The receptors come from a woman between 18 and 29 years old with alopecia areata. Some clones in this sample may be carry-over from other donors' samples. Each CDR3 is given with its conserved first and last residue. The order of the fields is V gene, J gene, D gene, clone size, CDR3 protein, CDR3 DNA. D genes are given only for firm matches. The size entry is marked missing in some rows and otherwise reads once, few, many or a size class.

TRBV7-9,TRBJ1-6,-,-,CASSFLQINSPLHF,TGTGCCAGCAGCTTTCTACAGATAAATTCACCCCTCCACTTT
TRBV6-2/TRBV6-3,TRBJ2-2,-,many,CASSYQRGTGELFF,TGTGCCAGCAGTTACCAAAGGGGTACCGGGGAGCTGTTTTTT
TRBV29-1,TRBJ2-3,TRBD2,many,CTSSRGGPEDTQYF,TGCACGTCCTCCCGGGGGGGCCCGGAAGATACGCAGTATTTT
TRBV29-1,TRBJ2-7,TRBD1,-,CSAEKTGDEQYF,TGCAGCGCGGAAAAGACAGGGGACGAGCAGTACTTC
TRBV7-2,TRBJ2-2,-,-,CASSFLGGELFF,TGTGCCAGCAGCTTTCTGGGCGGGGAGCTGTTTTTT
TRBV20-1,TRBJ2-6,-,many,CSAPISGANVLTF,TGCAGTGCTCCCATCTCTGGGGCCAACGTCCTGACTTTC
TRBV5-6,TRBJ1-4,-,few,CASSSPKSGREKLFF,TGTGCCAGCAGCTCTCCCAAGTCCGGACGGGAAAAACTGTTTTTT
TRBV12-3/TRBV12-4,TRBJ2-6,-,many,CASSLRSSGANVLTF,TGTGCCAGCAGTTTACGCTCTTCTGGGGCCAACGTCCTGACTTTC
TRBV7-8,TRBJ2-3,-,many,CASSPRSSASTDTQYF,TGTGCCAGCAGCCCGCGTTCTAGCGCAAGCACAGATACGCAGTATTTT
TRBV11-2,TRBJ1-1,-,many,CASSLDGGSSAFF,TGTGCCAGCAGCTTAGACGGAGGATCGAGTGCTTTCTTT